The 20 T cell receptor beta chains below all came from one sample that was sequenced in a study of cytomegalovirus exposure and HLA in healthy donors. Both 60 Vbeta primers and 13 Jbeta primers went into the PCR. Method: immunoSEQ multiplex PCR; TCRdb's copy keeps in-frame clones and lacks some. Counted here are roughly 180,000 clones, around 80% occurring once; the ten biggest clones make up less than 1.5%. The sequenced sample was PBMCs. The source is a man younger than 35 in good health and CMV-seronegative.

The CDR3 DNA reads TGTGCCAGCAGCTCAGACAGCAGCACAGATACGCAGTATTTT. This translates into CASSSDSSTDTQYF. The chain employs TRBV7-6 and TRBJ2-3, with a possible D match to TRBD1 (5 bases). Trimming stripped 4 bases from V and 0 bases from J, with 8 bases between. CDR1 SGHVS and CDR2 FNYEAQ come from the germline V gene. The CDR3 consists of 14 residues.

This sequence joins TRBV11-2 and TRBJ1-2; the D is unclear. The CDR3 is 15 amino acids. CDR1 is SGHAT and CDR2 is FQNNGV in the germline V gene. Trimming shortened V by 6 bases and J by 0 bases, and 14 bases separated the two germline ends. The CDR3 spells CASREPGGTNYGYTF. The CDR3, as DNA: TGTGCCAGCAGAGAACCGGGAGGGACTAACTATGGCTACACCTTC.

The chain is built from TRBV25-1 and TRBJ2-5, with 8 bases fitting TRBD2. V was clipped by 1 base and J by 3 bases; unmatched bases: 4. The length of the CDR3 is 15 residues. Germline loops: CDR1 MGHDK, CDR2 SYGVNS. CDR3 sequence (DNA): TGTGCCAGCAGTGAATTTTGGCGGGGGGAAGAGACCCAGTACTTC. Translating it yields CASSEFWRGEETQYF.

This sequence joins TRBV5-4 and TRBJ1-2, with 9 bases aligning to TRBD1. With V trimmed by 3 bases and J by 6 bases, 9 bases remained unmatched. This CDR3 contains 15 residues. CDR1 and CDR2 (germline): SGHNT, YYREEE (reference sequence). The CDR3 DNA reads TGTGCCAGCAGCTACGGACAGGGGAAAGTCAATGGCTACACCTTC. Protein sequence: CASSYGQGKVNGYTF.

The chain employs TRBV29-1 and TRBJ1-3; tentative D call: TRBD1 (5 bases). Trimming shortened V by 1 base and J by 4 bases, and 14 bases separated the two germline ends. The CDR3 consists of 15 residues. Germline V gene sequence: CDR1 SQVTM, CDR2 ANQGSEA. CDR3 sequence reads: CSVEATGRSGNTIYF. CDR3 bases: TGCAGCGTTGAAGCCACAGGAAGGTCAGGAAACACCATATATTTT. The full variable domain, with the rest looked up from reference TRBV29-1 and TRBJ1-3, is SAVISQKPSRDICQRGTSLTIQCQVDSQVTMMFWYRQQPGQSLTLIATANQGSEATYESGFVIDKFPISRPNLTFSTLTVSNMSPEDSSIYLCSVEATGRSGNTIYFGEGSWLTVV.

This sequence joins TRBV18 and TRBJ2-3; TRBD2 matches at 7 bases. The CDR3 is made up of 15 amino acids. The germline V gene has CDR1 KGHSH and CDR2 LQKENI. V lost 3 bases, J lost 2 bases, and 5 bases stayed unmatched. This chain's CDR3 is CASSPGGTNTDTQYF. CDR3 bases: TGTGCCAGCTCACCGGGTGGGACTAACACAGATACGCAGTATTTT. The full variable domain, completed using reference TRBV18 and TRBJ2-3, is NAGVMQNPRHLVRRRGQEARLRCSPMKGHSHVYWYRQLPEEGLKFMVYLQKENIIDESGMPKERFSAEFPKEGPSILRIQQVVRGDSAAYFCASSPGGTNTDTQYFGPGTRLTVL.

This chain joins TRBV7-2 and TRBJ1-5; D remains unclear. Trimming stripped 3 bases from V and 6 bases from J, with 9 bases between. The CDR3 is made up of 13 amino acids. The germline V gene encodes CDR1 SGHTA and CDR2 FQGNSA. Here the CDR3 DNA reads TGTGCCAGCAGCTTCGGTGGGAGTCAGCCCCAGCATTTT. Protein: CASSFGGSQPQHF. Combining the CDR3 with reference TRBV7-2 and TRBJ1-5 gives the whole variable domain GAGVSQSPSNKVTEKGKDVELRCDPISGHTALYWYRQSLGQGLEFLIYFQGNSAPDKSGLPSDRFSAERTGGSVSTLTIQRTQQEDSAVYLCASSFGGSQPQHFGDGTRLSIL.

CDR3 in amino acids: CASSQEAYGLETQYF. The DNA of the CDR3 is TGCGCCAGCAGCCAAGAGGCTTATGGCCTAGAGACCCAGTACTTC. The chain is built from TRBV4-1 and TRBJ2-5; D ambiguous. Germline CDR1 and CDR2: MGHRA and YSYEKL. The CDR3 extends over 15 amino acids. V shed 0 bases and J shed 4 bases, with 12 bases lying between them.

The J gene is TRBJ1-2, the V gene TRBV15; 9 bases match TRBD1. The V and J ends lost 1 base and 4 bases, in that order; junction bases with no gene match: 10. The V gene's germline CDR1 is LNHNV and CDR2 YYDKDF (reference sequence). The CDR3 loop spans 17 amino acids. The CDR3 DNA follows: TGTGCCACCAGCAGAGCCCCCCTGACAGGGGGTGGCTATGGCTACACCTTC. This sequence encodes CATSRAPLTGGGYGYTF.

CDR3 bases: TGCGCCAGCAGCTTCCTGACTAGCGGGAGGGCCGGGGAGCAGTTCTTC. It yields the protein CASSFLTSGRAGEQFF. J is TRBJ2-1 and V is TRBV5-1; 14 nucleotides align to TRBD2. This CDR3 spans 16 amino acids. V dropped 2 bases and J dropped 10; count of bases not matched to a gene: 8. Germline V gene data show CDR1 as SGHRS and CDR2 as YFSETQ.

The chain carries TRBV30 and TRBJ2-3; TRBD2 agrees at 10 bases. This CDR3 is built from 14 residues. The trim removed 3 bases at V and 6 bases at J, leaving 6 bases unmatched. Germline values: CDR1 GTSNPN, CDR2 SVGIG (reference sequence). As DNA, the CDR3 is TGTGCCTGGAGGGGAACTAGCGGGGAGGATACGCAGTATTTT. Protein sequence: CAWRGTSGEDTQYF.

This chain uses TRBV19 with TRBJ2-7, with D maybe TRBD2 (5 bases). Trimming shortened V by 5 bases and J by 0 bases, and 14 bases separated the two germline ends. Per the germline V gene, CDR1 is LNHDA and CDR2 is SQIVND (reference sequence). This CDR3 contains 15 residues. The CDR3 coding sequence is TGTGCCAGTAGTCCTGCAGCGGCTAGCTCCTACGAGCAGTACTTC. Translated, it gives CASSPAAASSYEQYF.

The V and J genes are TRBV4-3 and TRBJ2-1; weak D call: TRBD2 (7 bases). This CDR3 is built from 18 residues. Germline V gene sequence: CDR1 LGHNA, CDR2 YSLEER. The germline V and J ends were trimmed by 0 bases and 2 bases, with 17 bases remaining between them. The CDR3 loop reads CASSQDIGGGETYNEQFF. DNA of the CDR3: TGCGCCAGCAGCCAAGATATAGGCGGGGGCGAAACCTACAATGAGCAGTTCTTC.

This clone was counted between two and nine times. Different DNA sequences within this sample yield the same CDR3. CDR3 nucleotide sequence: TGTGCCAGCTCACCTACGAGGAACACTGAAGCTTTCTTT. Protein sequence: CASSPTRNTEAFF. The chain has TRBV18 and TRBJ1-1; D call uncertain. Trimming took 3 bases from V and 1 from J, leaving 6 bases between them. The CDR3 spans 13 residues. Germline CDR1 reads KGHSH; CDR2 reads LQKENI.

The chain recombines TRBV7-8 with TRBJ2-1, with D perhaps TRBD2 (6 bases). This CDR3 region has 12 residues. With 1 base removed from V and 10 bases from J, the gap between germline ends came to 8 bases. CDR1 and CDR2 (germline): SGHVS, FQNEAQ. The CDR3 reads CASSLDGGEQFF. CDR3 DNA sequence: TGTGCCAGCAGCTTAGATGGGGGGGAGCAGTTCTTC.

This chain connects TRBV30 to TRBJ2-1; no clear D. The CDR3 totals 17 residues. The V gene's germline CDR1 is GTSNPN and CDR2 SVGIG (reference sequence). The ends were cut back, 0 bases at V and 2 bases at J, with 17 bases in the middle. CDR3 residues: CAWSVGPGSAAYNEQFF. DNA of the CDR3: TGTGCCTGGAGTGTAGGTCCGGGTTCCGCCGCCTACAATGAGCAGTTCTTC.

This sequence joins TRBV13 and TRBJ1-2; a weak D match, TRBD1 (5 bases). The germline V and J ends were trimmed by 5 bases and 2 bases, with 15 bases remaining between them. The CDR3 loop spans 15 amino acids. The germline V gene has CDR1 PRHDT and CDR2 FYEKMQ (reference sequence). The CDR3 loop reads CASSQPSTANYGYTF. The DNA of the CDR3 is TGTGCCAGCAGCCAACCTTCGACAGCCAACTATGGCTACACCTTC. The complete variable domain, with remaining parts taken from reference TRBV13 and TRBJ1-2, reads AAGVIQSPRHLIKEKRETATLKCYPIPRHDTVYWYQQGPGQDPQFLISFYEKMQSDKGSIPDRFSAQQFSDYHSELNMSSLELGDSALYFCASSQPSTANYGYTFGSGTRLTVV.

CDR3 region: CASSRPGGQSTEAFF. The CDR3 DNA reads as TGTGCCAGCAGCCGTCCCGGGGGTCAGTCCACTGAAGCTTTCTTT. The chain recombines TRBV5-4 with TRBJ1-1, with a weak D call TRBD1 (5 bases). V lost 4 bases and J lost 4, with 17 bases in between. The CDR3 totals 15 residues. Germline CDR1 is SGHNT and CDR2 is YYREEE (reference sequence).

V usage is TRBV11-2 and J usage is TRBJ2-7; tentative D call: TRBD2 (5 bases). The V end was cut by 5 bases, the J end by 1 base, with 15 bases between. The germline gives CDR1 SGHAT, CDR2 FQNNGV. The CDR3 consists of 15 residues. CDR3 region: CASSRAGKLSYEQYF. CDR3 sequence (DNA): TGTGCCAGCAGCCGGGCCGGGAAACTTTCCTACGAGCAGTACTTC.

The J gene is TRBJ1-1, the V gene TRBV7-2, with D uncertain. The CDR3 loop spans 13 amino acids. Germline lookup yields CDR1 SGHTA and CDR2 FQGNSA. V lost 6 bases and J 0 bases, leaving 8 bases between the germline ends. This CDR3 reads CASRKRMNTEAFF. The CDR3 DNA is TGTGCCAGCAGAAAGCGGATGAACACTGAAGCTTTCTTT.